What follows are 9 T cell receptor beta chains derived from one specimen sequenced in a study of T cell changes during pregnancy in multiple sclerosis. Using immunoSEQ multiplex PCR, the repertoire was profiled, and TCRdb retains in-frame clones only, with some absent. The sample comprises 65,000 to 85,000 clones, approximately 95% of which are singletons, and around 0.97% rests with the top ten. The sample here was peripheral blood, taken in the second trimester of pregnancy. These receptors all stem from a female donor in good health, enrolled as a control in a pregnancy study.

The chain recombines TRBV7-8 with TRBJ1-2; the match to TRBD1 covers 7 bases. The CDR3 has 15 amino acids. Per germline, CDR1 SGHVS and CDR2 FQNEAQ. The junction had 3 bases not matched to a gene; V was cut back by 2 bases and J by 0 bases. CDR3 region: CASSLRDRANYGYTF. CDR3 nucleotides: TGTGCCAGCAGCTTAAGGGACAGAGCTAACTATGGCTACACCTTC.

V usage is TRBV28 and J usage is TRBJ2-3; no reliable D call. The CDR3 has 13 amino acids. The V end lost 2 bases, the J end lost 1 base, and 4 bases lay between the germline ends. Germline CDR1 MDHEN, CDR2 SYDVKM. The CDR3 DNA follows: TGTGCCAGCAGTTTAGGCCGCACAGATACGCAGTATTTT. Translation: CASSLGRTDTQYF.

The J gene is TRBJ2-1, the V gene TRBV28; 7 bases map to TRBD1. After removal of 0 bases from V and 8 bases from J, the junction contained 22 bases not matched to a gene. There are 20 residues in the CDR3. Per germline, CDR1 MDHEN and CDR2 SYDVKM. CDR3 region: CASSLCKGGSLNPPLHEQFF. Written as DNA, the CDR3 is TGTGCCAGCAGTTTATGCAAAGGGGGCTCACTAAATCCCCCTCTCCATGAGCAGTTCTTC.

The V call is TRBV20-1, the J call TRBJ1-3; D unclear. This CDR3 is 11 amino acids long. Germline V lookup: CDR1 DFQATT, CDR2 SNEGSKA (reference sequence). The V and J ends lost 1 base and 7 bases respectively, with 5 bases between them. CDR3 in amino acids: CSARVENTIYF. The CDR3 DNA is TGCAGTGCTAGAGTAGAGAACACCATATATTTT.

This chain links TRBV5-1 with TRBJ1-1; 7 positions match TRBD1. CDR1 and CDR2 (germline): SGHRS, YFSETQ. The CDR3 contains 14 residues. With 0 bases clipped from V and 5 bases from J, the junction kept 4 bases outside the gene matches. The CDR3 loop reads CASSLAQGVTEAFF. CDR3 nucleotide sequence: TGCGCCAGCAGCTTGGCCCAGGGGGTTACTGAAGCTTTCTTT.

The V call is TRBV6-1, the J call TRBJ2-7, with TRBD1 as a possible D gene (6 bases). V was cut by 5 bases and J by 3 bases, with 17 bases left in between. The CDR3 length is 15 residues. CDR1 is MNHNS and CDR2 is SASEGT in the germline V gene. The CDR3 reads CASSKYVGQLYEQYF. In DNA, the CDR3 is TGTGCCAGCAGTAAATATGTAGGACAGCTCTACGAGCAGTACTTC.

This chain links TRBV4-2 with TRBJ2-7; 8 bases are shared with TRBD1. Germline CDR1 LGHNA, CDR2 YNFKEQ. The CDR3 has 14 amino acids. The V segment lost 5 bases and the J segment 9 bases; nucleotides outside the gene matches: 12. CDR3 region: CASSYGQGPTGQYF. In DNA, the CDR3 is TGTGCCAGCAGCTATGGACAGGGCCCTACTGGGCAGTACTTC.

V is TRBV28 and J is TRBJ1-1; 8 bases map to TRBD1. Trimming took 8 bases from V and 4 from J; bases not matched to a gene: 3. The germline CDR1 and CDR2 sequences are MDHEN and SYDVKM. CDR3 length: 12 residues. The CDR3 loop is CASRTGGTEAFF. CDR3 DNA sequence: TGTGCCAGCCGAACAGGGGGCACTGAAGCTTTCTTT.

The chain combines TRBV29-1 with TRBJ2-3; weak D call: TRBD2 (6 bases). CDR3 size: 14 residues. CDR1 and CDR2 (germline): SQVTM, ANQGSEA. Trimming cost V 6 bases and J 6 bases, with 19 bases left between them. The CDR3 protein is CSVQRDLPADTQYF. The CDR3 coding sequence is TGCAGCGTACAACGGGACTTGCCCGCCGATACGCAGTATTTT.